These T cell receptor beta chains were read from a single sample in a study of cytomegalovirus exposure and HLA in healthy donors. Here immunoSEQ multiplex PCR was the method, and the copy in TCRdb shows in-frame clones only, minus some. The data show 90,000 to 110,000 clones, 60% to 80% seen once. Sequenced: PBMCs. The source of these receptors is a man aged 25 to 40 in good health and CMV-seronegative. Both conserved end residues are part of each CDR3. A D gene is named only where the DNA matches it firmly. Clone size, where shown, is once, few, many, or a class for clones that have expanded.

v_gene	d_gene	abundance	j_gene	CDR3nt	CDR3aa
TRBV19	-	-	TRBJ1-5	TGTGCCACCGCCAACGATGGGACACTTCAATTAGCCCAGCATTTT	CATANDGTLQLAQHF
TRBV7-9	-	few	TRBJ2-1	TGTGCCAGCAGCTTAGCGCTAGACTACAATGAGCAGTTCTTC	CASSLALDYNEQFF
TRBV19	-	-	TRBJ1-1	TGTGCCAGTAGCCGGTTTGTGAACACTGAAGCTTTCTTT	CASSRFVNTEAFF
TRBV4-2	TRBD1	once	TRBJ2-7	TGTGCCAGCAGCCAAGCGACAGGGGGACACGAGCAGTACTTC	CASSQATGGHEQYF
TRBV4-3	TRBD2	few	TRBJ2-6	TGCGCCAGCAGCCCCGGGGGAGGGTCTGGGGCCAACGTCCTGACTTTC	CASSPGGGSGANVLTF
TRBV19	-	-	TRBJ2-7	TGTGCCAGTAGTACGGGACGGGAGATGGAGCAGTACTTC	CASSTGREMEQYF
TRBV21-1	-	-	TRBJ2-4	TGTGCCAGCAGCAAGACAGGGCTAGCCAAAAACATTCAGTACTTC	CASSKTGLAKNIQYF
TRBV11-2	TRBD1	-	TRBJ2-3	TGTGCCAGCAGCTCGCTACAGGGGCGCCCCTTAGATACGCAGTATTTT	CASSSLQGRPLDTQYF
TRBV5-4	TRBD2	-	TRBJ2-7	TGTGCCAGCAGCTTAGGGCTAGCGGGAGTTTACGAGCAGTACTTC	CASSLGLAGVYEQYF
TRBV4-2	TRBD1	once	TRBJ1-2	TGTGCCAGCAGCCATCGCCTAGGACAGGGGGCAATTGGCTACACCTTC	CASSHRLGQGAIGYTF
TRBV28	TRBD1	-	TRBJ1-4	TGTGCCAGCAGTCTGGACAGGGTCGGAGAAAAACTGTTTTTT	CASSLDRVGEKLFF
TRBV5-1	TRBD2	-	TRBJ2-5	TGCGCCAGCAGCTTTGGTACTAGCGCACAAGAGACCCAGTACTTC	CASSFGTSAQETQYF
TRBV10-2	-	-	TRBJ1-5	TGCGCCAGCAGTGAATCCCAGGTCAGTCAGCCCCAGCATTTT	CASSESQVSQPQHF
TRBV6-5	-	-	TRBJ2-1	TGTGCCAGCAGTCGACAACCAATTACAGTCAATGAGCAGTTCTTC	CASSRQPITVNEQFF
TRBV7-2	-	few	TRBJ2-3	TGTGCCAGCAGCACCGACAGTAGGGCCTCCAACACAGATACGCAGTATTTT	CASSTDSRASNTDTQYF
TRBV7-2	-	-	TRBJ1-2	TGTGCCAGCAGCTTAGGCCCTTCCGGAGACTATGGCTACACCTTC	CASSLGPSGDYGYTF
TRBV7-3	TRBD1	-	TRBJ2-1	TGTGCCAGCAGCTCAAACAGGGGGGACTACAATGAGCAGTTCTTC	CASSSNRGDYNEQFF
TRBV4-1	-	-	TRBJ1-5	TGCGCCAGCAGCCGGGACATTAATAGCAATCAGCCCCAGCATTTT	CASSRDINSNQPQHF
TRBV5-3	TRBD1	-	TRBJ1-5	TGTGCCAGAACGAGAGATGGGCCCGGGACAGATTATTTTCAGCCCCAGCATTTT	CARTRDGPGTDYFQPQHF
TRBV9	TRBD2	-	TRBJ2-1	TGTGCCAGCAGCGTAAGTAGCGGGAGCTTTATTGACTACAATGAGCAGTTCTTC	CASSVSSGSFIDYNEQFF
TRBV21-1	-	-	TRBJ2-1	TGTGCCAGCAGCAAAATCAGTAGTAGCGGTAGCTCCTACAATGAGCAGTTCTTC	CASSKISSSGSSYNEQFF
TRBV11-3	TRBD2	once	TRBJ2-3	TGTGCCAGCAGCTCCGGACTAGCGGGAGCGACGAATACGCAGTATTTT	CASSSGLAGATNTQYF
TRBV10-3	-	-	TRBJ2-3	TGTGCCATCAGTGGACCGAAGGTGACTAGCACAGATACGCAGTATTTT	CAISGPKVTSTDTQYF
TRBV25-1	-	-	TRBJ1-1	TGTGCCAGCAGTGAATTAGGAGGGGAAGCTTTCTTT	CASSELGGEAFF
TRBV28	-	-	TRBJ1-3	TGTGCCAGCAGTTTCGGGGGGTCTGGTGGAAACACCATATATTTT	CASSFGGSGGNTIYF
TRBV28	-	-	TRBJ1-2	TGTGCCAGCAGTTTGACAGGCGTCGGCTACACCTTC	CASSLTGVGYTF
TRBV7-2	-	few	TRBJ2-7	TGTGCCAGCAGCCAAGAGGCAGGGGAGTTTACCTACGAGCAGTACTTC	CASSQEAGEFTYEQYF
TRBV5-8	-	-	TRBJ2-2	TGTGCCAGCATCCTCTATATGAACACCGGGGAGCTGTTTTTT	CASILYMNTGELFF
TRBV19	TRBD1	-	TRBJ2-7	TGTGCCAGTAGTCGGGACAGTCTTTCCTACGAGCAGTACTTC	CASSRDSLSYEQYF
TRBV6-5	-	few	TRBJ1-4	TGTGCCAGCAGTGATGGCAGAAGGGGGGAAAAACTGTTTTTT	CASSDGRRGEKLFF
TRBV7-5	-	-	TRBJ1-2	TGTGCCTGCCCCAGGGGGACAGAGAGTCTAGGCTACACCTTC	CACPRGTESLGYTF
TRBV10-2	-	few	TRBJ2-1	TGCGCCAGCAGTGGGCTAGCCCCCTACAATGAGCAGTTCTTC	CASSGLAPYNEQFF
TRBV18	TRBD1	-	TRBJ2-5	TGTGCCAGCTCACCAACCAGGGGGTCTGCGGAGACCCAGTACTTC	CASSPTRGSAETQYF
TRBV18	TRBD1	-	TRBJ1-3	TGTGCCAGCTCACCGACGACAGGGTCAGTCGGAAACACCATATATTTT	CASSPTTGSVGNTIYF
TRBV9	TRBD2	-	TRBJ2-1	TGTGCCAGCAGCGAGACCAGCGGGAGGGGAGGAACTGAGCAGTTCTTC	CASSETSGRGGTEQFF
TRBV7-9	TRBD2	few	TRBJ2-3	TGTGCCAGCAGCTCCGGACTAGCGGGAGTGGCAGATACGCAGTATTTT	CASSSGLAGVADTQYF
TRBV27	-	-	TRBJ2-7	TGTGCCAGCAGTAACCCGGGACTGAGCTCCTACGAGCAGTACTTC	CASSNPGLSSYEQYF
TRBV5-8	-	few	TRBJ2-7	TGTGCCAGCAGCTTGGACAGACGTTACGAGCAGTACTTC	CASSLDRRYEQYF
TRBV9	TRBD1	few	TRBJ2-5	TGTGCCAGCAGCGTAGGACAGGGGGAAGAGACCCAGTACTTC	CASSVGQGEETQYF
TRBV19	TRBD2	-	TRBJ2-1	TGTGCCAGTAGCCCTAGCGGGAAGGGGGAGCAGTTCTTC	CASSPSGKGEQFF
TRBV28	-	few	TRBJ1-5	TGTGCCAGCAGTTTATGGCAGGGGTATCAGCCCCAGCATTTT	CASSLWQGYQPQHF
TRBV5-1	-	-	TRBJ1-1	TGCGCCAGCAGCTTGGGGGGGGAGAATGAAGCTTTCTTT	CASSLGGENEAFF